This T cell receptor (beta chain) was obtained from a study of blood T cell repertoires in COVID-19 (TCRdb year 2020). Broadly, across the study: The collaborator samples originated in the United States, Italy and Spain and spanned the acute and convalescent phases of COVID-19. Sample metadata almost always included a de-identified subject ID, COVID-19 status, age in years and sex. A freely available public database, intended as a resource for researchers studying the immune response to SARS-CoV-2, is where the repertoires were released. The samples were drawn from two sources: the first 160 participants of the ongoing ImmuneRACE study, and some 1,300 subjects contributed by 6 global collaborators. Where available, HLA class I and class II types were obtained from metadata supplied by the sample provider rather than from assay-based typing. The material from the prospective study consisted of cDNA or gDNA derived from T cells, B-cell-depleted T cells, or PBMCs. The dataset comprised deeply sampled blood TCRbeta repertoires from subjects exposed to, actively infected with, or recovered from COVID-19.

Collaborating institutions collected whole blood in K2EDTA tubes following their own protocols. For TCRbeta analysis, collaborators shipped samples in one of three forms: frozen whole blood, isolated PBMCs, or DNA extracted from either of those sample types. Study-level results and caveats: Clinical and demographic metadata were provided uncurated, with the amount varying by source and participant.

CDR3 length: 15 amino acids, cysteine to phenylalanine. Just CDR3 DNA is preserved here, 45 bases in frame from base 1. The germline V gene (reference sequence) provides CDR1 MNHEY and CDR2 SMNVEV. At the junction V is shortened by 3 bases and J by 5 bases; bases outside the gene matches: 5. About this clone: Its cognate antigen has yet to be identified. No much larger clonotype is one base removed from it; base qualities were not supplied.

The immunoSEQ Assay, a bias-controlled multiplex PCR, was used to amplify TCRbeta CDR3 regions from genomic DNA. As for how the authors treated the data: The number of nucleated cells in each sample was estimated by amplification of reference gene primers within the assay. To quantify the absolute abundance of each unique TCRbeta CDR3 rearrangement, sequence reads were collapsed and filtered. For each sample, productive Simpson clonality was calculated by taking the square root of Simpson's diversity index across productive rearrangements. TCRdb stores this immuneACCESS table with in-frame sequences only. Part of the clones is absent; in the studies checked, under half of the shortfall reflects unresolved V genes, and no reason is known for the rest. That table gives V, J and clone size, and the DNA gave D and trimming. Here the sample has about 68,000 clones; roughly nine tenths occur a single time. About 7.4% of the sample is in the top ten clones.

This clonotype was obtained from a man between 45 and 60 years old with active COVID-19. The chain couples TRBV27 to TRBJ2-2, with 8 bases in between that match TRBD2. The sequenced sample consisted of peripheral blood. This receptor has the CDR3 CASSFRGGHTGELFF. The DNA is TGTGCCAGCAGTTTTCGGGGGGGCCATACCGGGGAGCTGTTTTTT.